The source of this T cell receptor beta chain is a study of T cell clonality in common variable immunodeficiency. Points from the study as a whole: CVID subjects had higher TCRbeta clonality than healthy controls, most marked in about a third. CVID subjects shared fewer TCRbeta clones than healthy controls did. Links between repertoire features and CVID complications were heterogeneity-limited.

The V gene's germline CDR1 is SGHRS and CDR2 YFSETQ. Germline trimming cut 6 bases from V and 9 bases from J; bases unmatched to any gene: 8. The CDR3 sequence is 15 residues long. Sequencing input was equivalent genomic DNA from CVID and controls. The repertoire was sequenced with immunoSEQ multiplex PCR; TCRdb's copy has only in-frame clones and lacks some. This sample carries 35,000 to 45,000 clones, none of them present only once. This clone was picked up many times. Its antigen is currently unknown. Read data end 3 residues before the CDR3 end; the end is taken from the germline J gene. What was sequenced was peripheral blood mononuclear cells. The chain joins TRBV5-1 to TRBJ2-1; 14 bases map to TRBD2. The source is a person aged 18-70 years in good health. Partial CDR3 DNA: TGCGCCAGCACCCCAGGGACTAGCGGGAGTCGTGAG. Amino acid sequence: CASTPGTSGSRE. The whole CDR3 region reads CASTPGTSGSREQFF.